The rows below give T cell receptor beta chains drawn from one sample of a study of blood T cell repertoires in COVID-19. Measured with immunoSEQ multiplex PCR; TCRdb has only the in-frame clones, and not every one. The sample includes roughly 35,000 clones, over 70% of them seen just once. Sample: peripheral blood. These receptors were taken from a man aged 80 or over with active or convalescent COVID-19. Each CDR3 is given with its conserved first and last residue. The D gene is left open where the match is weak. Only part of the rows carry a size: once, few, many, or a class if the clone is expanded.

TRBJ2-3,.,TRBV7-9,.,CASSLAWASTDTQYF,TGTGCCAGCAGCTTAGCTTGGGCTAGCACAGATACGCAGTATTTT
TRBJ2-1,.,TRBV7-2,TRBD2,CASSSPGLAGNEQFF,TGTGCCAGCAGCTCACCGGGACTAGCGGGTAATGAGCAGTTCTTC
TRBJ1-2,few,TRBV2,.,CASRLRDTANYGYTF,TGTGCCAGCAGACTTAGGGACACGGCTAACTATGGCTACACCTTC
TRBJ1-4,.,TRBV11-2,.,CASSLSVEKLFF,TGTGCCAGCAGCTTATCGGTAGAAAAACTGTTTTTT
TRBJ2-4,.,TRBV18,TRBD2,CASSPPGGRTKNIQYF,TGTGCCAGCTCACCCCCGGGGGGGCGGACCAAAAACATTCAGTACTTC
TRBJ1-4,once,TRBV19,.,CASSVPLFANEKLFF,TGTGCCAGTAGTGTACCCCTTTTTGCGAATGAAAAACTGTTTTTT
TRBJ1-2,.,TRBV7-2,.,CASSLPPQGLYGYTF,TGTGCCAGCAGCTTACCCCCACAGGGCCTCTATGGCTACACCTTC
TRBJ2-7,.,TRBV6-2/TRBV6-3,.,CASSYRTAIYEQYF,TGTGCCAGCAGTTATCGGACAGCCATATACGAGCAGTACTTC
TRBJ1-5,medium-sized,TRBV2,.,CASSSQPGEKPQHF,TGTGCCAGCAGTTCCCAACCGGGGGAGAAGCCCCAGCATTTT
TRBJ1-3,.,TRBV5-6,.,CASSLGQAYSGNTIYF,TGTGCCAGCAGCTTGGGGCAGGCCTACTCTGGAAACACCATATATTTT
TRBJ1-1,.,TRBV5-1,.,CASSPSRARNTEAFF,TGCGCCAGCAGCCCGTCCAGGGCCAGGAACACTGAAGCTTTCTTT
TRBJ1-1,.,TRBV6-4,TRBD1,CASSPGQENTEAFF,TGTGCCAGCAGTCCGGGACAGGAGAACACTGAAGCTTTCTTT
TRBJ2-7,.,TRBV12-5,TRBD1,CASGSTGTANSYEQYF,TGTGCTAGTGGTTCGACCGGGACAGCGAACTCCTACGAGCAGTACTTC
TRBJ2-2,.,TRBV6-1,TRBD2,CASSEMWGGNRELFF,TGTGCCAGCAGTGAAATGTGGGGGGGGAATCGGGAGCTGTTTTTT